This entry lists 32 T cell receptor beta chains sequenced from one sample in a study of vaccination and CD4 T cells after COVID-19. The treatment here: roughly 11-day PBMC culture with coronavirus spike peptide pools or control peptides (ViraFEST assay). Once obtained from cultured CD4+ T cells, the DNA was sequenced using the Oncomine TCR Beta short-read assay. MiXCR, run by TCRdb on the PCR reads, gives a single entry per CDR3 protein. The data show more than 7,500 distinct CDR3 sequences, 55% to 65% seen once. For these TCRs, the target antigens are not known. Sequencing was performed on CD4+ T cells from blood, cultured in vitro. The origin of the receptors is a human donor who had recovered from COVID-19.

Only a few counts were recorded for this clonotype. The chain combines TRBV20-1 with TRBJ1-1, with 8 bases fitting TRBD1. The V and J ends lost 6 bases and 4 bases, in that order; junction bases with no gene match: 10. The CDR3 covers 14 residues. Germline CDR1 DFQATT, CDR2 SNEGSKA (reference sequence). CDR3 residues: CSARTGRYRTEAFF. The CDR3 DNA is TGCAGTGCAAGGACAGGGAGATATCGCACTGAAGCTTTCTTT.

DNA of the CDR3: TGTGCCAGCAGTTCCCCAGGGGTAGCCAAAAACATTCAGTACTTC. This sequence encodes CASSSPGVAKNIQYF. The chain links TRBV28 to TRBJ2-4; tentative D call: TRBD1 (6 bases). The CDR3 is 15 residues long. Germline V CDR1 and CDR2: MDHEN, SYDVKM. V shed 4 bases and J shed 0 bases, with 10 bases lying between them.

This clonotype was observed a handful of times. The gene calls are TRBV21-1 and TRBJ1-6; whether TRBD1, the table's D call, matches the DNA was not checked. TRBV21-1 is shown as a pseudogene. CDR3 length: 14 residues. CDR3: CATPPGQGDSPLHF. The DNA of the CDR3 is TGTGCCACACCACCGGGACAGGGGGATTCACCCCTCCACTTT.

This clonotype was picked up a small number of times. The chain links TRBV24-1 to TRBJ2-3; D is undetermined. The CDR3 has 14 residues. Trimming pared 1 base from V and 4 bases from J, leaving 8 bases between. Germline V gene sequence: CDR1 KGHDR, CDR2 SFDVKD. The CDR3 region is CATSDLARSDTQYF. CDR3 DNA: TGTGCCACCAGTGATTTAGCTAGGTCAGATACGCAGTATTTT.

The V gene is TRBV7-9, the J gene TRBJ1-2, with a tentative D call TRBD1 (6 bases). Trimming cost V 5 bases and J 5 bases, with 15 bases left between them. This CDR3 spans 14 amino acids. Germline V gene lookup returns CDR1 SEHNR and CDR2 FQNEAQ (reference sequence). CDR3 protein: CASSAVGGGYGYTF. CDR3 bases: TGTGCCAGCAGCGCAGTCGGAGGGGGATATGGCTACACCTTC.

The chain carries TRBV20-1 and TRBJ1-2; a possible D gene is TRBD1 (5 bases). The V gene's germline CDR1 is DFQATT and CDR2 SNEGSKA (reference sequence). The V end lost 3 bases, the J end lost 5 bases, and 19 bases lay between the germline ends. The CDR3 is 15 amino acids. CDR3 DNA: TGCAGTGCTAGTCTCCCACAGGTTGTAGGGTATGGCTACACCTTC. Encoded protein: CSASLPQVVGYGYTF.

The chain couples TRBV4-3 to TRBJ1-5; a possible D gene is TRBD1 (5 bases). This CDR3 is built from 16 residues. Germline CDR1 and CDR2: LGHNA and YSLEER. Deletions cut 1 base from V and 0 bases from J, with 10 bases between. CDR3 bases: TGCGCCAGCAGCCAAGGAATAGGGGTTAGCAATCAGCCCCAGCATTTT. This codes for CASSQGIGVSNQPQHF.

The CDR3 DNA reads as TGTGCCACCAGTGACCCTGGGACTAGCGGCCTCCGGGAGCTGTTTTTT. Its protein product is CATSDPGTSGLRELFF. The chain is built from TRBV24-1 and TRBJ2-2, with 11 bases fitting TRBD2. The germline V gene has CDR1 KGHDR and CDR2 SFDVKD. J was trimmed by 9 bases and V by 4 bases; bases with no gene match: 9. This CDR3 has 16 residues.

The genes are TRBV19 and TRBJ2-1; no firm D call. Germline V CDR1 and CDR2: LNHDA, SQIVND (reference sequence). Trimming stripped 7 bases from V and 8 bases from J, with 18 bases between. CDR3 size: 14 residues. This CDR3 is CASKARRSGYEQFF. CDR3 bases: TGTGCCAGTAAGGCGAGGCGTTCAGGCTATGAGCAGTTCTTC.

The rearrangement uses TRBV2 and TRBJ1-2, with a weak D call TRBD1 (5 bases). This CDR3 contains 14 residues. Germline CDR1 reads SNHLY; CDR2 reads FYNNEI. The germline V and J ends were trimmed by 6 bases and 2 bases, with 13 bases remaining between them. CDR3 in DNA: TGTGCCAGCAGGGGCAGGGTAGGCAACTATGGCTACACCTTC. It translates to CASRGRVGNYGYTF.

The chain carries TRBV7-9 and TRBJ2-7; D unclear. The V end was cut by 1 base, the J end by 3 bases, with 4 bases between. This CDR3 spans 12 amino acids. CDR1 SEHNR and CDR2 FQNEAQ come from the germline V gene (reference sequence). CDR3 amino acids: CASSLGSYEQYF. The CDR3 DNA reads TGTGCCAGCAGCTTAGGGAGCTACGAGCAGTACTTC.

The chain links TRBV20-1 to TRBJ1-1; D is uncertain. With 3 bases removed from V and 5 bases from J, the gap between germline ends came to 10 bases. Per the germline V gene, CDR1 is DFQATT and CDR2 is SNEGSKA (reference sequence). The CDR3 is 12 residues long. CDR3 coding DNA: TGCAGTGCTAGGTATGGCAGGACTGAAGCTTTCTTT. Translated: CSARYGRTEAFF.

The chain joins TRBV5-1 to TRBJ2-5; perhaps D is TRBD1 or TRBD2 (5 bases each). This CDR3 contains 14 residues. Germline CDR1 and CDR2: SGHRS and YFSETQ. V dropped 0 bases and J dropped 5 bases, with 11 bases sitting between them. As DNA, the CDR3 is TGCGCCAGCAGCTTGGGGGGGAATGTGGAGACCCAGTACTTC. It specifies CASSLGGNVETQYF.

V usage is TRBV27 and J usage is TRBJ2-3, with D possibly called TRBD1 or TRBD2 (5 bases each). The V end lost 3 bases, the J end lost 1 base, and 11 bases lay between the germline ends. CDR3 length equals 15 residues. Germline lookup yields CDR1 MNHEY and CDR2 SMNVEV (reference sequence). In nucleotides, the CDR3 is TGTGCCAGCAGTTTTGAGGGGCGAGGCACAGATACGCAGTATTTT. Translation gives CASSFEGRGTDTQYF.

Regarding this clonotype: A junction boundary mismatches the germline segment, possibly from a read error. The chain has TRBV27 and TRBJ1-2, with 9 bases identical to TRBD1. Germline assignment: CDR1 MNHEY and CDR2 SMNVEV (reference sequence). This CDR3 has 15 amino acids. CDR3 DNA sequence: TGTGCCAGCAGCTTATTCCGGGACAGGGACTATGGCTACACCTTC. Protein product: CASSLFRDRDYGYTF.

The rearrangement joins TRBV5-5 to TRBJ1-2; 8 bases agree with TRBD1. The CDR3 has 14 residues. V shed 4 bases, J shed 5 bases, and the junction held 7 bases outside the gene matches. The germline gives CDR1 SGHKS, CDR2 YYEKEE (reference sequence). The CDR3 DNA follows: TGTGCCAGCAGCCAAGGGACAGGAAAATATGGCTACACCTTC. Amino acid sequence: CASSQGTGKYGYTF. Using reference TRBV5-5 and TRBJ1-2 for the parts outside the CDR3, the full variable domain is DAGVTQSPTHLIKTRGQQVTLRCSPISGHKSVSWYQQVLGQGPQFIFQYYEKEERGRGNFPDRFSARQFPNYSSELNVNALLLGDSALYLCASSQGTGKYGYTFGSGTRLTVV.

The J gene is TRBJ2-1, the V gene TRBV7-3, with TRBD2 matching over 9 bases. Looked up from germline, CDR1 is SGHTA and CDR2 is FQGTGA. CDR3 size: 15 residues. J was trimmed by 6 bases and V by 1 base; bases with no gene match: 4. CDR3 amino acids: CASSLSGRAGNEQFF. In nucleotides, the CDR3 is TGTGCCAGCAGCTTAAGCGGGAGGGCGGGCAATGAGCAGTTCTTC. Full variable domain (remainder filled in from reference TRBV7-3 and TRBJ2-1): GAGVSQTPSNKVTEKGKYVELRCDPISGHTALYWYRQSLGQGPEFLIYFQGTGAADDSGLPNDRFFAVRPEGSVSTLKIQRTERGDSAVYLCASSLSGRAGNEQFFGPGTRLTVL.

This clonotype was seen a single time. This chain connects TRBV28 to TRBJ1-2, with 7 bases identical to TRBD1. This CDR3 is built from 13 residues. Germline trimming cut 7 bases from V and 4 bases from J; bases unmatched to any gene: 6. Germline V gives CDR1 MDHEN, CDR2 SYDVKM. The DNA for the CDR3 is TGTGCCAGCAACGAACAGGGGCCCTATGGCTACACCTTC. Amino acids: CASNEQGPYGYTF.

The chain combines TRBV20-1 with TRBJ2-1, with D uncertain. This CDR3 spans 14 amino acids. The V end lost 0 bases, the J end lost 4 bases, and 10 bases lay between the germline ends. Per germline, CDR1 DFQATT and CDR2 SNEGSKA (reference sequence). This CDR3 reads CSARDFAVYNEQFF. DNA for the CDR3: TGCAGTGCTAGAGATTTTGCAGTTTACAATGAGCAGTTCTTC.

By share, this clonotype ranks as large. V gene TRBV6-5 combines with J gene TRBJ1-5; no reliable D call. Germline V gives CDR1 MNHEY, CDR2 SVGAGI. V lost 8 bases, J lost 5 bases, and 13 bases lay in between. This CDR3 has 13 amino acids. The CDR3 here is CASRFRIYQPQHF. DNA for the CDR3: TGTGCCAGCCGTTTCAGGATCTATCAGCCCCAGCATTTT.

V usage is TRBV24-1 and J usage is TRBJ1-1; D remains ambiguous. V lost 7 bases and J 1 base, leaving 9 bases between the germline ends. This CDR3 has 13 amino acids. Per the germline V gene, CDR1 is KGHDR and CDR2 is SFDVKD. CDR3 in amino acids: CATRVAANTEAFF. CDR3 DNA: TGTGCCACCAGGGTGGCGGCGAACACTGAAGCTTTCTTT.

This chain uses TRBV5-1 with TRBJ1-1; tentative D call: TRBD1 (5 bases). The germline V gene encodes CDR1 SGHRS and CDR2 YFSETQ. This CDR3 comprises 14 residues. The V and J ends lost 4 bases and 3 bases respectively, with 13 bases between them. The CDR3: CASSLIQGDTEAFF. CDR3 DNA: TGCGCCAGCAGCCTAATCCAAGGGGACACTGAAGCTTTCTTT.

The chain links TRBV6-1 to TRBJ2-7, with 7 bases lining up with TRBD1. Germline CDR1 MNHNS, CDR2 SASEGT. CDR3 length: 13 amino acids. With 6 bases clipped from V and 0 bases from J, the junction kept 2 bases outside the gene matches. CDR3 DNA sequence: TGTGCCAGCAGGGGACAGTCCTCCTACGAGCAGTACTTC. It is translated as CASRGQSSYEQYF.

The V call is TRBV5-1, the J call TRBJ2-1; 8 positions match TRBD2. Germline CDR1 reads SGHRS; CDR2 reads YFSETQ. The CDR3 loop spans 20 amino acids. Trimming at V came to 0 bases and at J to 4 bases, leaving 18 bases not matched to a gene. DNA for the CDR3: TGCGCCAGCAGCTTGGCCCTTCCCAGGTTATCTAGCGGGCGTTACAATGAGCAGTTCTTC. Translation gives CASSLALPRLSSGRYNEQFF.

CDR3 amino acids: CASSPRSNYGYTF. The CDR3 bases are TGCGCCAGCAGCCCCAGAAGCAACTATGGCTACACCTTC. The rearrangement joins TRBV5-1 to TRBJ1-2; D is undetermined. Trimming left V 4 bases short and J 2 bases short, with 9 bases between. The length of the CDR3 is 13 residues. CDR1 and CDR2 from the germline V gene are SGHRS and YFSETQ.

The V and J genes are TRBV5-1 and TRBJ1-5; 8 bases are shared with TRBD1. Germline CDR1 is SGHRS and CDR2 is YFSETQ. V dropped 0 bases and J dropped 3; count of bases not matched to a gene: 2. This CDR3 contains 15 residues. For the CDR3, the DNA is TGCGCCAGCAGCTTGGGACAGGGGCTCAATCAGCCCCAGCATTTT. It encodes CASSLGQGLNQPQHF.

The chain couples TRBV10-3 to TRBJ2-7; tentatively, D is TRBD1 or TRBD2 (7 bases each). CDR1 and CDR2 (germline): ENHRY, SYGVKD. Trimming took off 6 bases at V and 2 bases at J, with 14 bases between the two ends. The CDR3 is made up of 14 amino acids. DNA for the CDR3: TGTGCCATCAGGGGAGGGGGCACCACCTACGAGCAGTACTTC. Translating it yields CAIRGGGTTYEQYF.

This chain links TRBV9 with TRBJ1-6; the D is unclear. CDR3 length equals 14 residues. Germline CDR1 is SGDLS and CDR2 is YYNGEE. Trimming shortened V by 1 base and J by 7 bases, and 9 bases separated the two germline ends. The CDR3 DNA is TGTGCCAGCAGCGTACGGCAGGAGAATTCACCCCTCCACTTT. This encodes CASSVRQENSPLHF. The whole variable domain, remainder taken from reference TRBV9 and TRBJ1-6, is DSGVTQTPKHLITATGQRVTLRCSPRSGDLSVYWYQQSLDQGLQFLIQYYNGEERAKGNILERFSAQQFPDLHSELNLSSLELGDSALYFCASSVRQENSPLHFGNGTRLTVT.

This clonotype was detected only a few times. The CDR3 spells CASSESTGNGQPQHF. As DNA, the CDR3 is TGCGCCAGCAGTGAGTCGACAGGGAACGGTCAGCCCCAGCATTTT. V is TRBV10-1 and J is TRBJ1-5, with 7 bases lining up with TRBD1. The V and J ends lost 0 bases and 6 bases, in that order; junction bases with no gene match: 5. The germline V gene has CDR1 WNHNN and CDR2 SYGVQD (reference sequence). The CDR3 loop spans 15 amino acids.

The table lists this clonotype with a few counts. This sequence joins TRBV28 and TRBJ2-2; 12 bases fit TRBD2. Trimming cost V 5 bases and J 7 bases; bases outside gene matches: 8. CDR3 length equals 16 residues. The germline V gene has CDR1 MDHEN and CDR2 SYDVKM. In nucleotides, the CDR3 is TGTGCCAGCAGTGGACGACTAGCGGGAGTATTCGGGGAGCTGTTTTTT. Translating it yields CASSGRLAGVFGELFF.

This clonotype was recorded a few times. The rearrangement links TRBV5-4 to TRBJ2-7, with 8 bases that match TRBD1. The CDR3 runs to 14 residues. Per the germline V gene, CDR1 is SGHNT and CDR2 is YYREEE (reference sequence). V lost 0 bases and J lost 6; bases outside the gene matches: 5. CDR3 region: CASSLEQGAGEQYF. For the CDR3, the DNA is TGTGCCAGCAGCTTGGAGCAGGGGGCAGGCGAGCAGTACTTC.

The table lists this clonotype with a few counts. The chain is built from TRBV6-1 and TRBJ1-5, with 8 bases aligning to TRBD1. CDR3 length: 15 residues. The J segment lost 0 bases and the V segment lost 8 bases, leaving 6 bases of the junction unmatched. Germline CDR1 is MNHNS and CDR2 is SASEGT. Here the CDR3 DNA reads TGTGCCAGCGGGGGGACAGGCCGTAGCAATCAGCCCCAGCATTTT. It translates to CASGGTGRSNQPQHF.